Listed below are T cell receptor beta chains from one sample, sequenced in a study of human T cells and chemical hapten exposure. TCRdb used MiXCR to reprocess the RACE reads, holding one entry per CDR3 protein. The sample includes approximately 57,000 distinct CDR3 sequences, around 10% of them seen just once. This sample comprised whole blood, obtained in connection with sensitization to the hapten diphenylcyclopropenone (DPC). The receptor set was obtained from a middle-aged man with alopecia areata. Some clones in this sample may be carry-over from other donors' samples. CDR3s include the opening cysteine and the closing phenylalanine or tryptophan. A D gene is named only where the DNA matches it firmly. A row's size may be missing; if present it is once, few, many or a size class.

v_call: TRBV10-1; j_call: TRBJ1-1; clone_size: .; d_call: .; cdr3_aa: CAGPPSAEAFF; cdr3_nt: TGCGCCGGGCCCCCCTCGGCTGAAGCTTTCTTT
v_call: TRBV16; j_call: TRBJ1-1; clone_size: many; d_call: .; cdr3_aa: CASSQGTREAFF; cdr3_nt: TGTGCCAGCAGCCAAGGGACACGTGAAGCTTTCTTT
v_call: TRBV6-2/TRBV6-3; j_call: TRBJ2-7; clone_size: few; d_call: .; cdr3_aa: CASRAISYEQYF; cdr3_nt: TGTGCCAGCAGGGCGATCTCCTACGAGCAGTACTTC
v_call: TRBV5-1; j_call: TRBJ1-2; clone_size: few; d_call: TRBD1; cdr3_aa: CASSSGTGPYGYTF; cdr3_nt: TGCGCCAGCAGCTCTGGGACAGGCCCCTATGGCTACACCTTC
v_call: TRBV19; j_call: TRBJ1-1; clone_size: few; d_call: .; cdr3_aa: CASTAGALTEAFF; cdr3_nt: TGTGCCTCAACCGCGGGGGCGCTTACTGAAGCTTTCTTT
v_call: TRBV7-3; j_call: TRBJ2-3; clone_size: .; d_call: TRBD2; cdr3_aa: CASSLTGLAGADTQYF; cdr3_nt: TGTGCCAGCAGCTTAACGGGACTAGCGGGAGCCGATACGCAGTATTTT
v_call: TRBV5-5; j_call: TRBJ2-7; clone_size: .; d_call: .; cdr3_aa: CASSLYTGRDEQYF; cdr3_nt: TGTGCCAGCAGCTTGTACACAGGGAGGGACGAGCAGTACTTC
v_call: TRBV7-9; j_call: TRBJ2-1; clone_size: many; d_call: TRBD2; cdr3_aa: CASSPTSLGNEQFF; cdr3_nt: TGTGCCAGCAGCCCGACTAGCTTGGGCAATGAGCAGTTCTTC
v_call: TRBV7-9; j_call: TRBJ2-1; clone_size: many; d_call: TRBD2; cdr3_aa: CASSLLAVTYNEQFF; cdr3_nt: TGTGCCAGCAGCTTACTAGCGGTGACCTACAATGAGCAGTTCTTC
v_call: TRBV6-5; j_call: TRBJ1-2; clone_size: many; d_call: TRBD1; cdr3_aa: CASSLQGPGPDGYTF; cdr3_nt: TGTGCCAGCAGTTTACAGGGGCCGGGGCCGGATGGCTACACCTTC
v_call: TRBV7-9; j_call: TRBJ2-7; clone_size: .; d_call: .; cdr3_aa: CASSSQGLEQYF; cdr3_nt: TGTGCCAGCAGCTCCCAGGGGTTAGAGCAGTACTTC
v_call: TRBV4-3; j_call: TRBJ2-7; clone_size: many; d_call: TRBD2; cdr3_aa: CASSQGLAGTYEQYF; cdr3_nt: TGCGCCAGCAGCCAAGGACTAGCGGGAACTTACGAGCAGTACTTC
v_call: TRBV13; j_call: TRBJ2-3; clone_size: many; d_call: .; cdr3_aa: CASSPALAGTDTQYF; cdr3_nt: TGTGCCAGCAGCCCCGCCTTGGCTGGCACAGATACGCAGTATTTT
v_call: TRBV20-1; j_call: TRBJ1-2; clone_size: many; d_call: TRBD1; cdr3_aa: CSAREGTGNSRDYTF; cdr3_nt: TGCAGTGCTAGAGAGGGGACAGGAAATTCTAGGGACTACACCTTC
v_call: TRBV7-2; j_call: TRBJ1-4; clone_size: many; d_call: .; cdr3_aa: CASSRQPTNEKLFF; cdr3_nt: TGTGCCAGCAGTCGACAGCCAACTAATGAAAAACTGTTTTTT
v_call: TRBV2; j_call: TRBJ2-2; clone_size: many; d_call: .; cdr3_aa: CASSDRGNTGELFF; cdr3_nt: TGTGCCAGCAGTGACAGGGGGAACACCGGGGAGCTGTTTTTT
v_call: TRBV28; j_call: TRBJ2-1; clone_size: many; d_call: TRBD2; cdr3_aa: CARKPGTSGRAPEQFF; cdr3_nt: TGTGCCAGGAAACCCGGGACTAGCGGGAGGGCCCCTGAGCAGTTCTTC
v_call: TRBV5-5; j_call: TRBJ1-1; clone_size: many; d_call: .; cdr3_aa: CASSLDPGRGGGTEAFF; cdr3_nt: TGTGCCAGCAGCTTGGACCCCGGAAGGGGCGGAGGAACTGAAGCTTTCTTT
v_call: TRBV18; j_call: TRBJ1-4; clone_size: few; d_call: .; cdr3_aa: CASSPLEGKYEKLFF; cdr3_nt: TGTGCCAGCTCACCACTGGAAGGGAAATATGAAAAACTGTTTTTT
v_call: TRBV7-2; j_call: TRBJ2-7; clone_size: many; d_call: .; cdr3_aa: CASKTLTPYEQYF; cdr3_nt: TGTGCCAGCAAGACACTGACGCCATACGAGCAGTACTTC
v_call: TRBV27; j_call: TRBJ2-7; clone_size: few; d_call: TRBD1; cdr3_aa: CASSSPGQGYEQYF; cdr3_nt: TGTGCCAGCTCCTCCCCCGGACAGGGGTACGAGCAGTACTTC
v_call: TRBV6-5; j_call: TRBJ1-1; clone_size: many; d_call: .; cdr3_aa: CASSLQGAFNTEAFF; cdr3_nt: TGTGCCAGCAGTCTACAAGGGGCTTTTAACACTGAAGCTTTCTTT